The source of this T cell receptor (beta chain) is a study of blood T cell repertoires in COVID-19. Study context: Italy, Spain and the United States were the sources of the convalescent and acute COVID-19 samples. Sample material is recorded as cDNA or gDNA derived from T cells, B-cell-depleted T cells, or PBMCs.

As originally analysed: Reference gene primer amplification gave nucleated cell count estimates. The table came from immunoSEQ multiplex PCR; TCRdb's copy has only in-frame clones and leaves some out. The DNA was the basis for D and trimming; V, J and clone size are from that table. The sample holds a few hundred thousand clones, approximately 81% seen once. Looked up from germline, CDR1 is SEHNR and CDR2 is FQNEAQ (reference sequence). V lost 5 bases and J 0 bases, leaving 10 bases between the germline ends. This CDR3 has 15 amino acids. Sequencing used peripheral blood. The clonotype was recovered from a woman aged 18-30 years with acute or convalescent COVID-19. This chain uses TRBV7-9 with TRBJ1-4, with a possible D match to TRBD1 (5 bases). CDR3 residues: CASSPQGPTNEKLFF. The CDR3 DNA sequence: TGTGCCAGCAGCCCCCAGGGTCCAACTAATGAAAAACTGTTTTTT.